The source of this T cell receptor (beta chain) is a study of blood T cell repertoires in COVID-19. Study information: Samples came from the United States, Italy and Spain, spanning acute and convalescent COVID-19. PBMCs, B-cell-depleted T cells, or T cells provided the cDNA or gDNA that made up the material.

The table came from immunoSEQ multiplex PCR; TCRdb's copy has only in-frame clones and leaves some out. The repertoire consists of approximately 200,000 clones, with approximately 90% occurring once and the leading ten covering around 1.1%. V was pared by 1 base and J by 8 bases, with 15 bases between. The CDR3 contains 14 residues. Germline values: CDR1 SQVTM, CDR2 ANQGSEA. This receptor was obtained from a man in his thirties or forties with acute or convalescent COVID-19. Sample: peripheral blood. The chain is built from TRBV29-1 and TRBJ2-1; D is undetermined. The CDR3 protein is CSVEGLHDFDEQFF. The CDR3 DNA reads TGCAGCGTTGAAGGTCTACACGACTTCGATGAGCAGTTCTTC.